The present T cell receptor beta chain was sequenced within a study of response to subunit inactivated influenza vaccine. The length of the CDR3 is 20 residues. V trimming: 0 bases; J trimming: 1 base; junction bases outside the gene matches: 12. Germline CDR1 and CDR2: LGHNA and YSLEER. Overall study results and limits: The study's authors posited that every seasonal influenza vaccination enlists few new T cells.

This clonotype was detected a few times. Its antigen is unidentified. TCRdb recomputed calls from the RT-PCR reads with MiXCR, one row per CDR3 protein. The sample has approximately 480,000 distinct CDR3 sequences, 9.5% to 13% seen once; the top ten hold 10% to 15%. The source of this sequence is a man in his fifties or sixties who received an inactivated influenza vaccine. The chain combines TRBV4-3 with TRBJ2-6; 7 positions match TRBD2. This sample comprised PBMCs from blood, obtained roughly 46 days after vaccination. As DNA, the CDR3 is TGCGCCAGCAGCCAAGACGGGGGGAGGGGAGGATTGTCTGGGGCCAACGTCCTGACTTTC. This codes for CASSQDGGRGGLSGANVLTF.